The 28 T cell receptor beta chains below come from one sample, sequenced in a study of T cell responses to AZD1222 COVID-19 vaccine. TCRdb keeps only in-frame clones here, not all; method: immunoSEQ multiplex PCR. This sample has approximately 130,000 clones, with 85% found just once. This sample comprised peripheral blood, obtained 28 days after the second dose of the MenACWY control vaccine. The source of these receptors is an adult who received the MenACWY meningococcal vaccine as a control.

J is TRBJ1-6 and V is TRBV28; perhaps TRBD1 as D (5 bases). The CDR3 is 14 residues long. Germline V gene data show CDR1 as MDHEN and CDR2 as SYDVKM. The V end was cut by 6 bases, the J end by 10 bases, with 16 bases between. The CDR3 loop is CASRSVPGESPLHF. The CDR3 bases are TGTGCCAGCAGGAGTGTCCCGGGGGAATCACCCCTCCACTTT.

The V and J genes are TRBV3-1 (or the pseudogene TRBV3-2) and TRBJ1-2; D is unresolved. Germline V gene sequence: CDR1 LGHDT, CDR2 YNNKEL (reference sequence). The V gene lost 1 base and the J gene lost 12 bases, with 21 bases spanning the gap. The CDR3 runs 15 residues. Here the CDR3 DNA reads TGTGCCAGCAGCCAAGTTGGCAGGTTCAGAGGGCATCACACCTTC. Protein product: CASSQVGRFRGHHTF.

The chain couples TRBV5-1 to TRBJ2-3; D call uncertain. This CDR3 region has 15 residues. Trimming took off 0 bases at V and 2 bases at J, with 10 bases between the two ends. Germline V gives CDR1 SGHRS, CDR2 YFSETQ. The CDR3 protein is CASSLAPWATDTQYF. The CDR3, as DNA: TGCGCCAGCAGCTTGGCCCCATGGGCCACAGATACGCAGTATTTT.

This clone has just a few counts. The gene calls are TRBV4-2 and TRBJ2-4; tentative D call: TRBD2 (7 bases). CDR1 and CDR2 (germline): LGHNA, YNFKEQ. V shed 0 bases and J shed 6 bases, with 18 bases lying between them. There are 17 residues in the CDR3. CDR3 protein: CASSQDGGAFSVNIQYF. Written as DNA, the CDR3 is TGTGCCAGCAGCCAAGATGGGGGGGCCTTTTCGGTAAACATTCAGTACTTC.

This chain joins TRBV4-3 and TRBJ1-5; D uncertain. The CDR3 runs 15 residues. With 5 bases removed from V and 6 bases from J, the gap between germline ends came to 17 bases. Germline V gene data show CDR1 as LGHNA and CDR2 as YSLEER. CDR3 nucleotide sequence: TGCGCCAGCAGCATCCGGGTTGGCCTAGGTCAGCCCCAGCATTTT. As protein: CASSIRVGLGQPQHF.

The chain couples TRBV30 to TRBJ2-6; D perhaps matches TRBD1 (5 bases). The CDR3 consists of 17 residues. In germline, CDR1 is GTSNPN, CDR2 SVGIG (reference sequence). V lost 2 bases and J lost 4, with 18 bases in between. This CDR3 is CAWSRGRLAAGANVLTF. CDR3 bases: TGTGCCTGGAGTAGGGGCAGGTTGGCCGCGGGGGCCAACGTCCTGACTTTC.

This clone was picked up one time. The V call is TRBV28, the J call TRBJ1-2; possibly TRBD1 for D (5 bases). Trimming shortened V by 5 bases and J by 4 bases, and 17 bases separated the two germline ends. This CDR3 is 15 amino acids long. CDR1 is MDHEN, CDR2 SYDVKM, per germline. The chain's CDR3 is CASSTIWDGSYGYTF. The CDR3 DNA is TGTGCCAGCAGTACAATCTGGGACGGGAGCTATGGCTACACCTTC.

V gene TRBV28 combines with J gene TRBJ2-3, with TRBD2 matching over 7 bases. The CDR3 length is 14 residues. Trimming at V came to 3 bases and at J to 4 bases, leaving 4 bases not matched to a gene. Germline assignment: CDR1 MDHEN and CDR2 SYDVKM. CDR3 sequence reads: CASSFWGGADTQYF. As DNA, the CDR3 is TGTGCCAGCAGTTTTTGGGGGGGAGCAGATACGCAGTATTTT.

This clone appeared once. The chain employs TRBV6-5 and TRBJ1-1, with D maybe TRBD1 (6 bases). Between the trimmed V and J ends, which lost 8 bases and 4 bases, there was a span of 14 bases. CDR1 and CDR2 from the germline V gene are MNHEY and SVGAGI. The CDR3 spans 13 residues. The CDR3, as DNA: TGTGCCAGCGCCCCAGGGGCGGTCACTGAAGCTTTCTTT. Residues: CASAPGAVTEAFF.

The V and J genes are TRBV7-2 and TRBJ2-7, with D possibly matching TRBD1 (6 bases). This CDR3 has 13 residues. Trimming removed 7 bases at V and 7 bases at J, with 17 bases between. The V gene's germline CDR1 is SGHTA and CDR2 FQGNSA. The CDR3 sequence is CASTQNPGTEQYF. CDR3 in DNA: TGTGCCAGCACCCAAAACCCCGGGACAGAGCAGTACTTC.

The chain carries TRBV6-1 and TRBJ1-4, with D unresolved. The CDR3 totals 14 residues. Per the germline V gene, CDR1 is MNHNS and CDR2 is SASEGT. V dropped 5 bases and J dropped 0 bases, with 7 bases sitting between them. CDR3 nucleotides: TGTGCCAGCAGTTCACCGCCAACTAATGAAAAACTGTTTTTT. Its protein is CASSSPPTNEKLFF.

This clone showed up just once. The J gene is TRBJ1-3, the V gene TRBV9; D might be TRBD1 (6 bases). The CDR3 totals 15 residues. The germline CDR1 and CDR2 sequences are SGDLS and YYNGEE. V lost 3 bases to trimming and J lost 3 bases, with 13 bases between them. The CDR3 sequence: CASSAHQGNGNTIYF. CDR3 in DNA: TGTGCCAGCAGCGCCCACCAGGGGAATGGAAACACCATATATTTT. Full variable domain (missing parts from reference TRBV9 and TRBJ1-3): DSGVTQTPKHLITATGQRVTLRCSPRSGDLSVYWYQQSLDQGLQFLIQYYNGEERAKGNILERFSAQQFPDLHSELNLSSLELGDSALYFCASSAHQGNGNTIYFGEGSWLTVV.

The chain is built from TRBV10-3 and TRBJ2-7, with TRBD1 matching over 9 bases. The CDR3 runs to 15 residues. V lost 6 bases, J lost 3 bases, and 9 bases stayed unmatched. Germline CDR1 ENHRY, CDR2 SYGVKD. CDR3 sequence (DNA): TGTGCCATCAGCTTGGGACAGGGAAGTCTCTACGAGCAGTACTTC. Protein: CAISLGQGSLYEQYF.

This chain links TRBV10-3 with TRBJ1-1; D might be TRBD1 (5 bases). V shed 7 bases and J shed 1 base, with 10 bases lying between them. Germline V gives CDR1 ENHRY, CDR2 SYGVKD. This CDR3 is 13 amino acids long. The CDR3 DNA reads as TGTGCCATCAACCCCACAGGGAACACTGAAGCTTTCTTT. It translates to CAINPTGNTEAFF.

This rearrangement joins TRBV9 to TRBJ1-2; the match to TRBD1 covers 9 bases. CDR1 is SGDLS, CDR2 YYNGEE, per germline. This CDR3 spans 16 amino acids. V trimming: 4 bases; J trimming: 1 base; junction bases outside the gene matches: 8. CDR3 loop: CASSSGTGTFNYGYTF. Here the CDR3 DNA reads TGTGCCAGCAGCTCCGGGACAGGGACGTTTAACTATGGCTACACCTTC.

This chain connects TRBV19 to TRBJ1-5, with TRBD1 as a possible D gene (5 bases). The CDR3 is 15 amino acids. The germline gives CDR1 LNHDA, CDR2 SQIVND (reference sequence). V dropped 1 base and J dropped 3 bases, with 10 bases sitting between them. CDR3 sequence reads: CASSIGETVNQPQHF. CDR3 coding DNA: TGTGCCAGTAGTATAGGCGAGACAGTCAATCAGCCCCAGCATTTT.

In its sample, this clone was seen once. The V gene is TRBV10-1, the J gene TRBJ1-5, with D perhaps TRBD1 (5 bases). The V gene's germline CDR1 is WNHNN and CDR2 SYGVQD (reference sequence). Trimming left V 3 bases short and J 7 bases short, with 10 bases between. The CDR3 is 13 amino acids. The CDR3: CASSEGVSQPQHF. The CDR3 bases are TGCGCCAGCAGTGAAGGGGTTAGCCAGCCCCAGCATTTT.

V and J are TRBV19 and TRBJ1-4; D is possibly TRBD1 (6 bases). Trimming removed 1 base from V and 8 bases from J, with 14 bases in between. This CDR3 region has 15 residues. From germline, CDR1 is LNHDA and CDR2 SQIVND (reference sequence). CDR3: CASSIVPGGGEKLFF. CDR3 DNA: TGTGCCAGTAGTATAGTTCCGGGAGGGGGAGAAAAACTGTTTTTT.

The chain combines TRBV29-1 with TRBJ2-1; 9 nucleotides line up with TRBD1. This CDR3 has 12 residues. CDR1 is SQVTM and CDR2 is ANQGSEA in the germline V gene. After removal of 5 bases from V and 7 bases from J, the junction contained 3 bases not matched to a gene. This CDR3 is CSVRDRVNEQFF. Here the CDR3 DNA reads TGCAGCGTTCGGGACAGGGTGAATGAGCAGTTCTTC.

The chain is built from TRBV29-1 and TRBJ1-3; D is unresolved. Trimming removed 7 bases from V and 0 bases from J, with 7 bases in between. The CDR3 consists of 12 residues. Germline V gene sequence: CDR1 SQVTM, CDR2 ANQGSEA. The CDR3 nucleotides are TGCAGCGCAAGCCGCTCTGGAAACACCATATATTTT. Its protein product is CSASRSGNTIYF.

The rearrangement uses TRBV13 and TRBJ1-1, with D unclear. The germline V gene encodes CDR1 PRHDT and CDR2 FYEKMQ (reference sequence). V was pared by 8 bases and J by 3 bases, with 13 bases between. This CDR3 contains 13 residues. The CDR3 reads CASQYHGDTEAFF. The CDR3 DNA reads as TGTGCCAGCCAATACCACGGGGACACTGAAGCTTTCTTT.

The V call is TRBV28, the J call TRBJ1-5; tentatively, D is TRBD1 (5 bases). With 1 base removed from V and 2 bases from J, the gap between germline ends came to 15 bases. The germline CDR1 and CDR2 sequences are MDHEN and SYDVKM. The CDR3 consists of 17 residues. The CDR3 DNA reads TGTGCCAGCAGTTTATTAGGTTCGGGGCAAGGCAATCAGCCCCAGCATTTT. Amino acids: CASSLLGSGQGNQPQHF.

V is TRBV6-5 and J is TRBJ2-2, with D possibly TRBD2 on 7 matching bases. Germline V gives CDR1 MNHEY, CDR2 SVGAGI. CDR3 length equals 15 residues. Trimming cost V 5 bases and J 4 bases, with 14 bases left between them. The CDR3, as DNA: TGTGCCAGCAGTAGGGGGGGGCGCTTCACCGGGGAGCTGTTTTTT. Protein: CASSRGGRFTGELFF.

The chain employs TRBV10-1 and TRBJ1-6; D is uncertain. Per the germline V gene, CDR1 is WNHNN and CDR2 is SYGVQD (reference sequence). The CDR3 is made up of 13 amino acids. The germline V and J ends were trimmed by 2 bases and 13 bases, with 12 bases remaining between them. The CDR3 loop reads CASSEVRERPLHF. The DNA for the CDR3 is TGCGCCAGCAGTGAGGTGCGGGAGAGGCCCCTCCACTTT.

With respect to this clone: Relative to the germline gene, one junction end is altered; a read error may explain this. J is TRBJ2-3 and V is TRBV2; D gene unclear. The CDR3 contains 14 residues. CDR1 SNHLY and CDR2 FYNNEI come from the germline V gene. The CDR3 nucleotides read TGTGCCAGCAATGAAGCCCTACGTGAAGATACGCAGTATTTT. Translating it yields CASNEALREDTQYF.

This clone was counted between two and nine times. This chain links TRBV19 with TRBJ2-6, with D possibly matching TRBD2 (6 bases). Germline CDR1 reads LNHDA; CDR2 reads SQIVND (reference sequence). Trimming took 4 bases from V and 0 from J, leaving 13 bases between them. CDR3 length: 17 amino acids. CDR3 sequence: CASSTSGYGSGANVLTF. The CDR3 DNA is TGTGCCAGTAGTACGAGCGGGTACGGCTCTGGGGCCAACGTCCTGACTTTC.

The rearrangement links TRBV29-1 to TRBJ2-7, with 9 bases lining up with TRBD2. Germline values: CDR1 SQVTM, CDR2 ANQGSEA. The CDR3 spans 13 residues. V trimming: 6 bases; J trimming: 2 bases; junction bases outside the gene matches: 5. The DNA for the CDR3 is TGCAGCGTCCCGGGACTAGCCCCCTACGAGCAGTACTTC. Residues: CSVPGLAPYEQYF.

The chain is built from TRBV5-1 and TRBJ1-2, with 8 positions matching TRBD1. Looked up from germline, CDR1 is SGHRS and CDR2 is YFSETQ. There are 13 residues in the CDR3. Trimming cost V 0 bases and J 8 bases; bases outside gene matches: 3. Here the CDR3 reads CASSLGQGKGYTF. As DNA, the CDR3 is TGCGCCAGCAGCTTGGGACAGGGGAAAGGCTACACCTTC.